Listed below are T cell receptor beta chains from one sample, sequenced in a study of radiation and T cells in renal cell carcinoma. The repertoire was sequenced with immunoSEQ multiplex PCR; TCRdb's copy has only in-frame clones and lacks some. The sample records 15,000 or so clones, less than 65% being singletons. Sample: tumor tissue, taken from a patient whose treatment was nephrectomy without radiotherapy. The source is a man aged 55-75 years with renal cell carcinoma. Each CDR3 is given with its conserved first and last residue. Fields, in order: CDR3 length, D gene, V gene, J gene, clone size, CDR3 protein, CDR3 DNA. The D gene is left open where the match is weak. Size is omitted from some rows. Given values are once, few, many or a class for expanded clones.

16	-	TRBV4-1	TRBJ1-4	-	CASSLGNRASNEKLFF	TGCGCCAGCAGCCTTGGAAACCGGGCCTCTAATGAAAAACTGTTTTTT
14	-	TRBV28	TRBJ1-2	-	CASTRTASNYGYTF	TGTGCCAGCACCAGGACAGCTTCTAACTATGGCTACACCTTC
13	-	TRBV7-9	TRBJ1-2	-	CASSSHWNYGYTF	TGTGCCAGCAGCTCGCACTGGAACTATGGCTACACCTTC
16	-	TRBV28	TRBJ2-3	-	CASSHRDWAQGRAQYF	TGTGCCAGCAGTCACCGGGACTGGGCCCAGGGAAGGGCGCAGTATTTT
15	-	TRBV21-1	TRBJ1-5	few	CASRTGYRGDQPQHF	TGTGCCAGCAGGACGGGGTACAGGGGAGATCAGCCCCAGCATTTT
16	TRBD2	TRBV2	TRBJ2-3	-	CASSDGPAGGSDTQYF	TGTGCCAGCAGTGACGGTCCGGCGGGGGGGTCAGATACGCAGTATTTT
14	-	TRBV19	TRBJ1-4	once	CASSSWGNNEKLFF	TGTGCCAGTAGTTCATGGGGAAACAATGAAAAACTGTTTTTT
15	-	TRBV19	TRBJ1-4	-	CASRRQDHSNEKLFF	TGTGCCAGTCGAAGACAGGACCACTCTAATGAAAAACTGTTTTTT
15	TRBD2	TRBV7-2	TRBJ2-3	-	CASSLAASGKVTQYF	TGTGCCAGCAGCTTAGCGGCTAGCGGGAAGGTTACGCAGTATTTT
14	-	TRBV5-1	TRBJ1-1	-	CASSLGARETEAFF	TGCGCCAGCAGTTTGGGGGCTAGGGAAACTGAAGCTTTCTTT
17	TRBD2	TRBV9	TRBJ2-3	-	CASSPRGETSGLDTQYF	TGTGCCAGCAGCCCCCGAGGGGAGACTAGCGGATTAGATACGCAGTATTTT
19	-	TRBV15	TRBJ1-2	-	CATSSRSLRQDPKNYGYTF	TGTGCCACCAGCAGCCGATCTCTAAGACAGGACCCTAAAAACTATGGCTACACCTTC
13	-	TRBV11-2	TRBJ2-2	few	CASSSALTGELFF	TGTGCCAGCAGCTCTGCCCTCACCGGGGAGCTGTTTTTT
15	TRBD2	TRBV7-2	TRBJ2-5	few	CASSLSREGVETQYF	TGTGCCAGCAGCTTGTCCCGGGAGGGGGTAGAGACCCAGTACTTC
16	-	TRBV5-1	TRBJ2-7	-	CASSAVGGLRGYEQYF	TGCGCCAGCTCCGCGGTAGGGGGTCTAAGAGGCTACGAGCAGTACTTC
15	-	TRBV18	TRBJ2-7	-	CASSPAAGSAYEQYF	TGTGCCAGCTCACCAGCGGCAGGGTCGGCCTACGAGCAGTACTTC
15	TRBD1	TRBV19	TRBJ2-5	-	CASRTGASGKETQYF	TGTGCCAGCCGGACAGGGGCTAGCGGTAAAGAGACCCAGTACTTC
13	-	TRBV14	TRBJ1-5	few	CASSLPFNQPQHF	TGTGCCAGCAGCCTTCCTTTCAATCAGCCCCAGCATTTT
17	-	TRBV28	TRBJ2-7	-	CASSYGPGHSYSYEQYF	TGTGCCAGCAGTTATGGGCCGGGACACAGTTACTCCTACGAGCAGTACTTC
13	-	TRBV11-2	TRBJ2-1	few	CASSLSGQLEQFF	TGTGCCAGCAGCTTATCCGGACAGCTCGAGCAGTTCTTC
14	TRBD2	TRBV5-1	TRBJ2-3	-	CASVRGGSTDTQYF	TGCGCCAGCGTGAGGGGAGGGAGCACAGATACGCAGTATTTT
15	TRBD1	TRBV6-4	TRBJ1-2	-	CASRTAPGGGYGYTF	TGTGCCAGCAGAACGGCCCCAGGGGGCGGCTATGGCTACACCTTC
13	-	TRBV6-5	TRBJ2-1	-	CASSETIGHEQFF	TGTGCCAGCAGTGAGACTATTGGACATGAGCAGTTCTTC
15	TRBD2	TRBV19	TRBJ2-1	-	CASSMGGGAYNEQFF	TGTGCCAGTAGTATGGGCGGGGGGGCCTACAATGAGCAGTTCTTC
15	TRBD1	TRBV5-1	TRBJ2-3	-	CASSLVGQVTDTQYF	TGCGCCAGCAGCTTGGTGGGACAGGTCACAGATACGCAGTATTTT
16	-	TRBV5-1	TRBJ2-5	few	CASSLRPPSYGETQYF	TGCGCCAGCAGCCTGCGCCCCCCTAGTTACGGAGAGACCCAGTACTTC
15	-	TRBV5-1	TRBJ2-2	-	CASSLGQTNTGELFF	TGCGCCAGCAGCTTAGGCCAGACGAACACCGGGGAGCTGTTTTTT
15	TRBD1	TRBV7-2	TRBJ2-1	-	CASSLGQGFYNEQFF	TGTGCCAGCAGCCTGGGACAGGGGTTCTACAATGAGCAGTTCTTC
16	TRBD1	TRBV19	TRBJ2-1	-	CASSIFTGGPDNEQFF	TGTGCCAGTAGTATATTCACAGGGGGCCCAGACAATGAGCAGTTCTTC
12	TRBD1	TRBV5-1	TRBJ2-1	-	CASSLQGAEQFF	TGCGCCAGCAGCTTGCAGGGGGCTGAGCAGTTCTTC
15	-	TRBV9	TRBJ2-7	-	CASSVAATSAGEQYF	TGTGCCAGCAGCGTAGCGGCTACTTCGGCGGGCGAGCAGTACTTC
13	-	TRBV6-5	TRBJ1-1	-	CASSYWLNTEAFF	TGTGCCAGCAGTTACTGGTTGAACACTGAAGCTTTCTTT
14	TRBD1	TRBV5-6	TRBJ1-1	large	CASSPGQMNTEAFF	TGTGCCAGCAGCCCGGGACAGATGAACACTGAAGCTTTCTTT
16	TRBD1	TRBV6-1	TRBJ1-1	few	CASSEGPGGLVTEAFF	TGTGCCAGCAGTGAAGGTCCAGGGGGGCTGGTAACTGAAGCTTTCTTT
16	TRBD2	TRBV5-4	TRBJ2-1	-	CASSWQRGDNYNEQFF	TGTGCCAGCAGCTGGCAGCGGGGGGACAACTACAATGAGCAGTTCTTC
15	-	TRBV6-6	TRBJ1-3	-	CASSYSQGGGNTIYF	TGTGCCAGCAGTTACTCGCAGGGTGGGGGAAACACCATATATTTT
15	TRBD1	TRBV15	TRBJ1-5	-	CATSRGQDSNQPQHF	TGTGCCACCAGCAGGGGACAGGATAGCAATCAGCCCCAGCATTTT
12	TRBD1	TRBV28	TRBJ1-1	few	CASSLWTGGDFF	TGTGCCAGCAGTTTATGGACAGGGGGCGATTTCTTT
16	-	TRBV19	TRBJ2-7	-	CASSIRGSAGYHEQYF	TGTGCCAGTAGTATAAGGGGTTCGGCAGGTTACCACGAGCAGTACTTC
14	-	TRBV6-1	TRBJ2-7	medium-sized	CASSEGYRAYEQYF	TGTGCCAGCAGTGAAGGGTACAGGGCCTACGAGCAGTACTTC
15	-	TRBV18	TRBJ2-2	-	CASSSRTANTGELFF	TGTGCCAGCTCATCCCGGACAGCGAACACCGGGGAGCTGTTTTTT
14	TRBD1	TRBV6-1	TRBJ2-5	-	CASSETAGGEVQYF	TGTGCCAGCAGTGAAACGGCAGGGGGCGAGGTCCAGTACTTC
14	-	TRBV7-2	TRBJ2-2	-	CASSLEGVRGELFF	TGTGCCAGCAGCTTAGAAGGCGTGAGGGGGGAGCTGTTTTTT
12	-	TRBV29-1	TRBJ1-1	-	CSAWDGDTEAFF	TGCAGCGCTTGGGACGGTGACACTGAAGCTTTCTTT
15	-	TRBV7-2	TRBJ2-5	few	CASSLGAALQETQYF	TGTGCCAGCAGCTTAGGAGCGGCCCTTCAAGAGACCCAGTACTTC
13	-	TRBV30	TRBJ1-2	-	CAWSVRRDGGYTF	TGTGCCTGGAGTGTACGTCGGGATGGTGGCTACACCTTC
12	-	TRBV18	TRBJ2-1	-	CASSPPKGRQFF	TGTGCCAGCTCACCACCGAAGGGTAGGCAGTTCTTC
15	-	TRBV6-1	TRBJ1-5	-	CASSEVTGTNQPQHF	TGTGCCAGCAGTGAGGTGACAGGTACCAATCAGCCCCAGCATTTT
12	-	TRBV25-1	TRBJ2-3	-	CASQSGTDTQYF	TGTGCCAGCCAGTCCGGCACAGATACGCAGTATTTT
14	-	TRBV5-1	TRBJ2-7	once	CASSLAGGTYEQYF	TGCGCCAGCAGCTTGGCAGGGGGGACCTACGAGCAGTACTTC
14	-	TRBV2	TRBJ2-7	-	CASTPDPGHYEQYF	TGTGCCAGCACCCCAGACCCAGGCCACTACGAGCAGTACTTC
16	-	TRBV30	TRBJ1-4	medium-sized	CAWSRDSQGHNEKLFF	TGTGCCTGGAGCCGAGATTCACAGGGACATAATGAAAAACTGTTTTTT
15	TRBD2	TRBV7-2	TRBJ2-7	-	CASSLVAGISYEQYF	TGTGCCAGCAGCTTAGTAGCGGGGATTAGCTACGAGCAGTACTTC